The 32 T cell receptor beta chains below were found in one sample sequenced in a study of T-cell memory formation after mild COVID-19. TCRdb re-called the 5' RACE reads through MiXCR, storing one row per CDR3 protein. The table has a few hundred thousand distinct CDR3 sequences, just under 20% seen once. Sequencing was done on a sample of PBMCs or a T cell subset sorted from them (not recorded which). The receptor source for this set is a man aged 18 to 30 who had mild COVID-19 (a few samples of this study predate the infection). Cell type and time point are not known.

This clonotype has just a few counts. V gene TRBV20-1 combines with J gene TRBJ1-1; D is ambiguous. The germline V gene encodes CDR1 DFQATT and CDR2 SNEGSKA (reference sequence). V was clipped by 5 bases and J by 2 bases, with 12 bases between them. The CDR3 has 13 amino acids. Written as DNA, the CDR3 is TGCAGTGCTCTCCGGGATCTAAACACTGAAGCTTTCTTT. It encodes CSALRDLNTEAFF.

V is TRBV7-8 and J is TRBJ2-5; 9 bases map to TRBD1. Germline V gene data show CDR1 as SGHVS and CDR2 as FQNEAQ. Losses at the gene ends were 4 bases for V and 5 bases for J; bases not matched to a gene: 8. The CDR3 sequence is 15 residues long. The CDR3 reads CASSSRDREYETQYF. The CDR3 DNA reads TGTGCCAGCAGCTCCCGGGACAGGGAGTACGAGACCCAGTACTTC.

The chain has TRBV6-2 or TRBV6-3 and TRBJ2-7; D is perhaps TRBD2 (6 bases). This CDR3 is 17 amino acids long. The V and J ends lost 3 bases and 7 bases respectively, with 25 bases between them. Germline values: CDR1 MNHEY, CDR2 SVGEGT. DNA for the CDR3: TGTGCCAGCAGTTATGGCCTAGGTTCGAGCCCTCGGGGGGAGCAGTACGTC. Translating gives CASSYGLGSSPRGEQYV.

This clonotype occurred many times. Here the CDR3 reads CSVDGSYNEQFF. The CDR3 region has the DNA TGCAGCGTTGATGGGTCCTACAATGAGCAGTTCTTC. The chain has TRBV29-1 and TRBJ2-1; no firm D call. The CDR3 extends over 12 amino acids. CDR1 and CDR2 (germline): SQVTM, ANQGSEA. Trimming took 3 bases from V and 1 from J, leaving 4 bases between them.

The chain recombines TRBV28 with TRBJ2-1; 7 nucleotides match TRBD2. CDR1 is MDHEN, CDR2 SYDVKM, per germline. CDR3 length: 13 residues. J was trimmed by 8 bases and V by 3 bases; bases with no gene match: 4. CDR3 sequence reads: CASSLGGEDEQFF. The CDR3 DNA sequence: TGTGCCAGCAGTTTGGGGGGGGAGGATGAGCAGTTCTTC.

This clonotype showed up many times. The gene calls are TRBV5-1 and TRBJ2-5; a weak D match, TRBD1 (6 bases). Germline V gene sequence: CDR1 SGHRS, CDR2 YFSETQ. The CDR3 totals 14 residues. V lost 6 bases and J lost 5, with 17 bases in between. CDR3 residues: CASNQQTGGETQYF. DNA for the CDR3: TGCGCCAGCAACCAACAGACAGGAGGCGAGACCCAGTACTTC. Complete variable domain (other parts from reference TRBV5-1 and TRBJ2-5): KAGVTQTPRYLIKTRGQQVTLSCSPISGHRSVSWYQQTPGQGLQFLFEYFSETQRNKGNFPGRFSGRQFSNSRSEMNVSTLELGDSALYLCASNQQTGGETQYFGPGTRLLVL.

The CDR3 loop is CSARGRWGNKQYF. CDR3 bases: TGCAGTGCTAGAGGGCGGTGGGGCAATAAGCAGTACTTC. This chain joins TRBV20-1 and TRBJ2-7; D is perhaps TRBD1 (5 bases). Germline lookup yields CDR1 DFQATT and CDR2 SNEGSKA (reference sequence). The ends were cut back, 1 base at V and 8 bases at J, with 15 bases in the middle. This CDR3 is 13 amino acids long.

This clonotype was counted only a few times. V usage is TRBV7-2 and J usage is TRBJ2-7; D gene unclear. The CDR3 spans 13 residues. CDR1 is SGHTA, CDR2 FQGNSA, per germline. The ends were cut back, 3 bases at V and 0 bases at J, with 6 bases in the middle. CDR3 residues: CASSLQDSYEQYV. As DNA, the CDR3 is TGTGCCAGCAGCTTGCAGGACTCCTACGAGCAGTACGTC.

This sequence joins TRBV5-6 and TRBJ1-1; D is undetermined. Trimming left V 4 bases short and J 8 bases short, with 18 bases between. The germline gives CDR1 SGHDT, CDR2 YYEEEE. There are 14 residues in the CDR3. The CDR3 DNA reads TGTGCCAGCAGCCTATTTAGTCCAGCGGGGGAAGCTTTCTTT. It is translated as CASSLFSPAGEAFF.

The sample holds many counts of this clonotype. V gene TRBV30 combines with J gene TRBJ2-3; 11 positions match TRBD2. The CDR3 has 13 residues. J was trimmed by 6 bases and V by 7 bases; bases with no gene match: 6. The germline gives CDR1 GTSNPN, CDR2 SVGIG (reference sequence). The chain's CDR3 is CAFSLAGADTQYF. The DNA of the CDR3 is TGTGCCTTTTCACTAGCGGGGGCGGATACGCAGTATTTT.

This clonotype was seen at least ten times. This chain links TRBV5-1 with TRBJ1-1; D unclear. Germline-derived CDR1 and CDR2 are SGHRS and YFSETQ. CDR3 length: 15 residues. V lost 3 bases, J lost 0 bases, and 12 bases lay in between. CDR3 residues: CASSSGSLMNTEAFF. The CDR3 DNA reads as TGCGCCAGCAGCTCCGGCAGCCTCATGAACACTGAAGCTTTCTTT.

This rearrangement joins TRBV5-5 to TRBJ2-2; 7 bases are a match to TRBD1. V was pared by 4 bases and J by 5 bases, with 11 bases of the junction left unmatched. CDR1 is SGHKS and CDR2 is YYEKEE in the germline V gene (reference sequence). This CDR3 spans 16 amino acids. The CDR3: CASSPTPTGSTGELFF. The DNA of the CDR3 is TGTGCCAGCAGCCCGACCCCGACAGGGTCTACCGGGGAGCTGTTTTTT.

The chain employs TRBV10-3 and TRBJ2-1; maybe TRBD2 (7 bases). This CDR3 has 16 amino acids. V lost 4 bases and J 3 bases, leaving 16 bases between the germline ends. Germline V gene lookup returns CDR1 ENHRY and CDR2 SYGVKD. Written as DNA, the CDR3 is TGTGCCATCAGTGCCGGGGGGCAGTCGGGCTACAATGAGCAGTTCTTC. Translating it yields CAISAGGQSGYNEQFF.

CDR3 amino acids: CASSEGPINTDTQYF. DNA of the CDR3: TGTGCCAGCAGTGAGGGCCCGATTAACACAGATACGCAGTATTTT. This sequence joins TRBV6-1 and TRBJ2-3; no firm D call. Germline lookup yields CDR1 MNHNS and CDR2 SASEGT. The V end was cut by 3 bases, the J end by 2 bases, with 12 bases between. This CDR3 spans 15 amino acids.

This clonotype came up a few times. This rearrangement joins TRBV5-1 to TRBJ2-7, with 7 bases fitting TRBD2. Germline lookup yields CDR1 SGHRS and CDR2 YFSETQ. The ends lost 4 bases at V and 0 bases at J; junction bases unmatched: 4. This CDR3 has 14 amino acids. The CDR3 loop reads CASSKAGSSYEQYF. CDR3 nucleotides: TGCGCCAGCAGCAAAGCGGGGAGCTCCTACGAGCAGTACTTC.

The chain carries TRBV28 and TRBJ2-5, with D hard to call. Deletions cut 6 bases from V and 4 bases from J, with 18 bases between. Germline assignment: CDR1 MDHEN and CDR2 SYDVKM. The CDR3 spans 15 residues. CDR3 sequence: CASRKGLGSGETQYF. CDR3 DNA sequence: TGTGCCAGCAGGAAGGGTCTCGGCTCGGGAGAGACCCAGTACTTC.

This sequence joins TRBV5-1 and TRBJ1-4, with 9 bases aligning to TRBD1. CDR3 size: 16 residues. Germline CDR1 is SGHRS and CDR2 is YFSETQ. The ends lost 4 bases at V and 7 bases at J; junction bases unmatched: 11. The CDR3, as DNA: TGCGCCAGCAGCCTTCAACAGGGGGCCCTTGGTGAAAAACTGTTTTTT. Its translation is CASSLQQGALGEKLFF.

In its sample, this clonotype was seen a few times. The V gene is TRBV12-3 or TRBV12-4, the J gene TRBJ1-2; 8 bases are shared with TRBD1. This CDR3 is 14 amino acids long. Germline trimming cut 6 bases from V and 2 bases from J; bases unmatched to any gene: 5. The CDR3 loop reads CASRQGAGNYGYTF. The CDR3 DNA sequence: TGTGCCAGCAGGCAGGGGGCAGGAAACTATGGCTACACCTTC.

V gene TRBV12-3 or TRBV12-4 combines with J gene TRBJ2-7, with no clear D. Trimming left V 5 bases short and J 4 bases short, with 15 bases between. The length of the CDR3 is 14 residues. The CDR3 loop is CASSLQASGYEQYF. CDR3 bases: TGTGCCAGCAGTCTGCAGGCCTCCGGATACGAGCAGTACTTC.

This rearrangement joins TRBV6-2 or TRBV6-3 to TRBJ2-2, with D unclear. Germline CDR1 MNHEY, CDR2 SVGEGT. Trimming left V 7 bases short and J 4 bases short, with 13 bases between. The CDR3 spans 14 residues. The CDR3 nucleotides are TGTGCCAGCACAATTACAGACCTCACCGGGGAGCTGTTTTTT. Translated: CASTITDLTGELFF.

This clonotype has a handful of counts. The chain recombines TRBV28 with TRBJ2-7; TRBD1 matches 8 bases. The germline V gene encodes CDR1 MDHEN and CDR2 SYDVKM. There are 13 residues in the CDR3. V dropped 5 bases and J dropped 4; count of bases not matched to a gene: 4. The CDR3 region is CASSLRTGYEQYV. The CDR3 bases are TGTGCCAGCAGTCTCCGGACAGGGTACGAGCAGTACGTC.

CDR3 sequence reads: CASSPTGLSSGELFF. The CDR3 nucleotides are TGTGCCAGCAGTCCGACAGGGTTGTCGTCCGGGGAGCTGTTTTTT. This chain uses TRBV6-2 or TRBV6-3 with TRBJ2-2; 7 nucleotides align to TRBD1. The CDR3 sequence is 15 residues long. Trimming removed 5 bases from V and 6 bases from J; junction bases left unmatched: 9. The germline gives CDR1 MNHEY, CDR2 SVGEGT.

This clonotype has just a few counts. The chain combines TRBV7-2 with TRBJ1-1, with a weak D call TRBD1 (5 bases). This CDR3 comprises 9 residues. Trimming took 10 bases from V and 6 from J, leaving 6 bases between them. Per the germline V gene, CDR1 is SGHTA and CDR2 is FQGNSA. CDR3 sequence: CATGAEAFF. Here the CDR3 DNA reads TGTGCCACGGGGGCTGAAGCTTTCTTT.

This clonotype occurred many times. The V call is TRBV5-6, the J call TRBJ1-1; D is undetermined. The ends were cut back, 0 bases at V and 0 bases at J, with 9 bases in the middle. The CDR3 runs to 15 residues. Germline loops: CDR1 SGHDT, CDR2 YYEEEE. This CDR3 is CASSLEARMNTEAFF. The CDR3 DNA reads TGTGCCAGCAGCTTGGAAGCTCGGATGAACACTGAAGCTTTCTTT.

This chain joins TRBV7-9 and TRBJ2-3, with TRBD2 matching 7 bases. From germline, CDR1 is SEHNR and CDR2 FQNEAQ (reference sequence). The J segment lost 5 bases and the V segment lost 4 bases, leaving 9 bases of the junction unmatched. This CDR3 has 15 amino acids. CDR3 in DNA: TGTGCCAGCAGCTCCCATGGGGGGGTAGAAGATACGCAGTATTTT. This codes for CASSSHGGVEDTQYF.

This clonotype turned up a few times. The J gene is TRBJ2-2, the V gene TRBV5-5, with D maybe TRBD1 (6 bases). CDR3 length: 15 residues. Germline CDR1 and CDR2: SGHKS and YYEKEE (reference sequence). Trimming removed 3 bases from V and 5 bases from J, with 14 bases in between. CDR3 residues: CASSSTGLGTGELFF. In nucleotides, the CDR3 is TGTGCCAGCAGCTCAACAGGGTTGGGGACCGGGGAGCTGTTTTTT. Based on the CDR3 plus reference TRBV5-5 and TRBJ2-2, the full variable domain is DAGVTQSPTHLIKTRGQQVTLRCSPISGHKSVSWYQQVLGQGPQFIFQYYEKEERGRGNFPDRFSARQFPNYSSELNVNALLLGDSALYLCASSSTGLGTGELFFGEGSRLTVL.

This clonotype was found a few times. V usage is TRBV5-1 and J usage is TRBJ1-1; TRBD1 agrees at 7 bases. J gave up 1 base and V 7 bases, and 4 bases lay outside the gene matches. The CDR3 has 13 amino acids. CDR1 is SGHRS and CDR2 is YFSETQ in the germline V gene. This CDR3 reads CASLGTENTEAFF. The CDR3 DNA reads TGCGCCAGCTTGGGGACAGAGAACACTGAAGCTTTCTTT.

This clonotype showed up just a few times. The chain uses TRBV6-5 and TRBJ2-3; TRBD2 agrees at 9 bases. The CDR3 is 16 residues long. Germline assignment: CDR1 MNHEY and CDR2 SVGAGI. Trimming at V came to 6 bases and at J to 2 bases, leaving 9 bases not matched to a gene. The CDR3 region is CASSRSSGNPTDTQYF. The CDR3, as DNA: TGTGCCAGCAGCCGCTCTAGCGGGAACCCCACAGATACGCAGTATTTT.

The chain employs TRBV12-3 or TRBV12-4 and TRBJ1-3; D uncertain. Trimming left V 5 bases short and J 5 bases short, with 4 bases between. The CDR3 extends over 11 amino acids. The DNA of the CDR3 is TGTGCCAGCAGTCCTAGAAACACCATATATTTT. This sequence encodes CASSPRNTIYF.

The J gene is TRBJ1-3, the V gene TRBV7-2, with D possibly TRBD1 on 5 matching bases. This CDR3 comprises 22 residues. With 5 bases removed from V and 2 bases from J, the gap between germline ends came to 34 bases. Germline lookup yields CDR1 SGHTA and CDR2 FQGNSA. CDR3 DNA sequence: TGTGCCAGCAGCATCGAACGAAGGAGAACCCGGCACGGCCCGGGGCCTGGAAACACCATATATTTT. Protein: CASSIERRRTRHGPGPGNTIYF.

This clonotype was seen more than once but under ten times. The chain employs TRBV4-1 and TRBJ1-3; D is undetermined. V gave up 1 base and J gave up 0 bases, with 10 bases separating them. The CDR3 covers 16 residues. The V gene's germline CDR1 is MGHRA and CDR2 YSYEKL. CDR3 protein: CASSQGPGRSGNTIYF. The CDR3 DNA is TGCGCCAGCAGCCAAGGTCCCGGCCGCTCTGGAAACACCATATATTTT.

This clonotype was observed a handful of times. This chain connects TRBV4-1 to TRBJ2-7; perhaps TRBD1 as D (6 bases). Trimming removed 4 bases at V and 2 bases at J, with 15 bases between. The CDR3 is 15 residues long. Germline lookup yields CDR1 MGHRA and CDR2 YSYEKL. CDR3 sequence (DNA): TGCGCCAGCAGCCCCGTGATAGGACAGACCTACGAGCAGTACTTC. Amino acid sequence: CASSPVIGQTYEQYF.